The subject of this entry is one TCR beta chain. The data stem from a study of blood T cell repertoires in COVID-19. Study background: Acute and convalescent COVID-19 samples came from the United States, Italy and Spain.

The V gene lost 6 bases and the J gene lost 1 base, with 10 bases spanning the gap. The CDR3 length is 13 residues. CDR1 and CDR2 from the germline V gene are LNHDA and SQIVND (reference sequence). As processed by the authors: How many nucleated cells were present was estimated from reference gene primer amplification. The repertoire was sequenced with immunoSEQ multiplex PCR; TCRdb's copy has only in-frame clones and lacks some. That table gives V, J and clone size, and the DNA gave D and trimming. The sample contains roughly 150,000 clones, roughly 90% of which appear only once. The sample taken for sequencing was peripheral blood. The clonotype was recovered from a man aged 55 to 70 with active or convalescent COVID-19. The chain joins TRBV19 to TRBJ2-7; TRBD1 is a possible D gene (6 bases). The CDR3: CASRSGQSYEQYF. CDR3 coding DNA: TGTGCCAGTAGGTCCGGACAGTCCTACGAGCAGTACTTC.